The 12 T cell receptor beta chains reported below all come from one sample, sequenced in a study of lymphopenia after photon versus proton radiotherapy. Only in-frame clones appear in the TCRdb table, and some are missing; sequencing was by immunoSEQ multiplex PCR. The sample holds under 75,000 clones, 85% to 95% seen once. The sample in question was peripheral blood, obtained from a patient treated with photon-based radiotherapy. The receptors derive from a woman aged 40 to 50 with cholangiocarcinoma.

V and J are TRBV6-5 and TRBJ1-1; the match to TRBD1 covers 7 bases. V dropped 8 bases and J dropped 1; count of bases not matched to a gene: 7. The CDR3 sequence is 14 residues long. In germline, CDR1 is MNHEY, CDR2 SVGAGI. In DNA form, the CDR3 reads TGTGCCAGCTCCCCTCGGACAGGGAACACTGAAGCTTTCTTT. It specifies CASSPRTGNTEAFF.

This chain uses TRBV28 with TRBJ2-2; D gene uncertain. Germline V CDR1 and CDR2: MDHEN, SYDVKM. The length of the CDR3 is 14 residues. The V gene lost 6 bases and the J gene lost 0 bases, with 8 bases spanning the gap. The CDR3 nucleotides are TGTGCCAGCAGCCTGCCCCCGAACACCGGGGAGCTGTTTTTT. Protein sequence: CASSLPPNTGELFF.

The CDR3 nucleotides read TGCAGCGTTGAGGACAGGCCATGGGCGGACTATGGCTACACCTTC. This translates into CSVEDRPWADYGYTF. This sequence joins TRBV29-1 and TRBJ1-2, with 7 bases that match TRBD1. V lost 3 bases and J lost 3; bases outside the gene matches: 10. The CDR3 extends over 15 amino acids. Germline loops: CDR1 SQVTM, CDR2 ANQGSEA.

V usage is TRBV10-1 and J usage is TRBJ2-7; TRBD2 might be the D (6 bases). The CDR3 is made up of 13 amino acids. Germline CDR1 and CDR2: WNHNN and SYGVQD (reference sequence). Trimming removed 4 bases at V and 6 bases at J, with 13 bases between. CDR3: CASSGQGGGEQYF. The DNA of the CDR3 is TGCGCCAGCAGTGGGCAGGGAGGAGGCGAGCAGTACTTC.

CDR3 sequence: CASQPRGEYF. As DNA, the CDR3 is TGTGCCAGCCAACCCCGGGGGGAGTACTTC. The V call is TRBV21-1, the J call TRBJ2-7; TRBD2 reflects the table's D call only, with no check against the DNA. TRBV21-1 is given as a pseudogene. This CDR3 contains 10 residues.

This chain's CDR3 is CASNPGTGGDYGYTF. In DNA form, the CDR3 reads TGTGCCAGCAACCCGGGGACAGGGGGAGACTATGGCTACACCTTC. The V call is TRBV6-1, the J call TRBJ1-2, with 11 bases identical to TRBD1. Trimming cost V 7 bases and J 3 bases; bases outside gene matches: 7. The CDR3 covers 15 residues. Germline V gene data show CDR1 as MNHNS and CDR2 as SASEGT.

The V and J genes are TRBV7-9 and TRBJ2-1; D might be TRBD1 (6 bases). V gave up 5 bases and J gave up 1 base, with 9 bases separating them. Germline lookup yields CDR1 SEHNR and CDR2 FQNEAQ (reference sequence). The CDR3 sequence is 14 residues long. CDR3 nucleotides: TGTGCCAGCAGCCCCGACAGGTCCTACAATGAGCAGTTCTTC. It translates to CASSPDRSYNEQFF.

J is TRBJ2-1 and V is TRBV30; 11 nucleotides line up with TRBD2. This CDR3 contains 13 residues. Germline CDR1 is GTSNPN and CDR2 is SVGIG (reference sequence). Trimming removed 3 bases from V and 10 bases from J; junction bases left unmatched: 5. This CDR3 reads CAWSLTSGAEQFF. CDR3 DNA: TGTGCCTGGAGCCTGACTAGCGGGGCGGAGCAGTTCTTC.

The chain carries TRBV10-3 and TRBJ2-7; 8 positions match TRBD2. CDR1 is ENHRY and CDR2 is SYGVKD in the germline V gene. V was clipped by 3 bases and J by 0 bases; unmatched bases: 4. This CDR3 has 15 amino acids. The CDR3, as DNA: TGTGCCATCAGTGACCTAGGGACTAGCTCCTACGAGCAGTACTTC. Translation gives CAISDLGTSSYEQYF.

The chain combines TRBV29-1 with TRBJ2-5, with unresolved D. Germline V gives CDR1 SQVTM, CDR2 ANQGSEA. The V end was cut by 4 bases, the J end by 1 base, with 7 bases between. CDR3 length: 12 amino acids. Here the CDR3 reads CSVVGRQETQYF. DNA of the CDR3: TGCAGCGTTGTTGGGCGCCAAGAGACCCAGTACTTC.

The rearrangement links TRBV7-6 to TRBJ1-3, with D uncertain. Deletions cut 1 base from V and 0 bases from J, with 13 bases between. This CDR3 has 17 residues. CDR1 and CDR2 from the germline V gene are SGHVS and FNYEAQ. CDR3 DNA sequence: TGTGCCAGCAGCTTAGATCGTGGCAGACTCTCTGGAAACACCATATATTTT. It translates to CASSLDRGRLSGNTIYF.

CDR3 DNA sequence: TGTGCCAGCAGCCCAGGGGGGCAGGGGTCCTACGAGCAGTACTTC. This codes for CASSPGGQGSYEQYF. The gene calls are TRBV7-2 and TRBJ2-7, with D possibly being TRBD1 (7 bases). The CDR3 length is 15 residues. V lost 5 bases, J lost 1 base, and 15 bases lay in between. Germline lookup yields CDR1 SGHTA and CDR2 FQGNSA.